Listed here are 3 T cell receptor beta chains from one sample, sequenced in a study of blood T cells in healthy people across ages. Then a second PCR, running about 6 to 12 cycles, was carried out with a sample-barcoded 5' primer and a J-beta primer mix. Via MiXCR, TCRdb re-called the 5' RACE reads, giving one row per CDR3 protein. Seen here are 720,000 or so distinct CDR3 sequences, around 38% observed once, and the top ten hold about 30%. The specimen was blood. These receptors all stem from a man older than 75 in good health.

This clonotype was counted ten times or more. The genes are TRBV5-6 and TRBJ2-2, with 14 bases that match TRBD2. The trim removed 5 bases at V and 4 bases at J, leaving 7 bases unmatched. CDR1 SGHDT and CDR2 YYEEEE come from the germline V gene. There are 17 residues in the CDR3. The CDR3 protein is CASSNGLAGGSTGELFF. CDR3 DNA sequence: TGTGCCAGCAGTAACGGACTAGCGGGAGGTAGCACCGGGGAGCTGTTTTTT.

This chain links TRBV7-2 with TRBJ2-1, with 15 bases aligning to TRBD2. The length of the CDR3 is 16 residues. J was trimmed by 7 bases and V by 4 bases; bases with no gene match: 5. Germline assignment: CDR1 SGHTA and CDR2 FQGNSA. The CDR3 sequence is CASSSGLAGGQNEQFF. DNA of the CDR3: TGTGCCAGCAGCTCGGGACTAGCGGGAGGTCAGAATGAGCAGTTCTTC.

This clonotype turned up a few times. The chain is built from TRBV20-1 and TRBJ2-7, with 10 bases identical to TRBD1. V dropped 5 bases and J dropped 4; count of bases not matched to a gene: 5. The CDR3 runs 13 residues. Germline V CDR1 and CDR2: DFQATT, SNEGSKA (reference sequence). The CDR3 nucleotides are TGCAGTGCTGGTCCGGGACAGGGGTACGAGCAGTACTTC. As protein: CSAGPGQGYEQYF.